Listed below are T cell receptor beta chains from one sample, sequenced in a study of T-cell reconstitution after alpha-beta-depleted transplantation in children. MiXCR was run by TCRdb on the PCR reads, yielding one entry per CDR3 protein. The top ten clones hold roughly 2.6% of a sample with almost 250,000 distinct CDR3 sequences, roughly 25% of them seen once. The specimen comprised PBMCs, sampled before TCRalphabeta/CD19-depleted stem cell transplant. The receptors were gathered from a girl aged 2 to 10 with Fanconi anemia, due to receive a stem cell transplant. Both conserved end residues are part of each CDR3. A D gene is named only where the DNA matches it firmly. Clone size is stated in some rows and not others, as once, few, many or a class when expanded.

TRBV12-5	TRBJ2-3	.	.	CASGLRGNRTSTDTQYF	TGTGCTAGTGGTTTGAGGGGGAACAGAACTAGCACAGATACGCAGTATTTT
TRBV10-3	TRBJ2-1	.	TRBD2	CAISEGREDYNEQFF	TGTGCCATCAGTGAAGGGCGGGAGGATTACAATGAGCAGTTCTTC
TRBV20-1	TRBJ2-2	.	.	CSAGGRYTGELFF	TGCAGTGCGGGGGGGCGTTACACCGGGGAGCTGTTTTTT
TRBV5-6	TRBJ2-5	few	TRBD2	CASSLTSGAQETQYF	TGTGCCAGCAGCTTGACTAGCGGGGCGCAAGAGACCCAGTACTTC
TRBV27	TRBJ2-3	many	.	CASRFQGDTQYF	TGTGCCAGCAGATTTCAGGGAGATACGCAGTATTTT
TRBV29-1	TRBJ2-1	many	.	CSVLPVSRSSYNEQFF	TGCAGCGTTCTACCAGTGTCCCGCAGCTCCTACAATGAGCAGTTCTTC
TRBV6-7	TRBJ2-1	.	TRBD2	CASSYSGLAGTWSHNEQFF	TGTGCCAGCAGTTACTCGGGACTAGCGGGGACGTGGTCCCACAATGAGCAGTTCTTC
TRBV7-3	TRBJ2-3	few	.	CASSSTGTSTDTQYF	TGTGCCAGCAGCTCAACCGGGACTAGCACAGATACGCAGTATTTT
TRBV6-5	TRBJ2-2	many	TRBD2	CASRPGLAVTGELFF	TGTGCCAGCAGACCGGGACTAGCGGTCACCGGGGAGCTGTTTTTT
TRBV12-3/TRBV12-4	TRBJ1-3	many	.	CASSPDSGNTIYF	TGTGCCAGCAGTCCAGACTCTGGAAACACCATATATTTT
TRBV12-3/TRBV12-4	TRBJ2-4	many	TRBD1	CASSLGTGSFASIQYF	TGTGCCAGCAGTTTAGGGACAGGGTCCTTCGCTTCCATTCAGTACTTC
TRBV19	TRBJ2-4	.	TRBD1	CASSISARQGGLAKNIQYF	TGTGCCAGTAGTATTTCCGCCAGACAGGGTGGACTAGCCAAAAACATTCAGTACTTC
TRBV2	TRBJ2-3	.	.	CASSEEGSRTDTQYF	TGTGCCAGCAGTGAAGAAGGCAGTCGCACAGATACGCAGTATTTT
TRBV2	TRBJ2-7	.	.	CASRVETYEQYF	TGTGCCAGCAGGGTCGAAACTTACGAGCAGTACTTC
TRBV12-3/TRBV12-4	TRBJ2-1	.	.	CASRLAPLGYNEQFF	TGTGCCAGCAGATTAGCTCCTCTAGGATACAATGAGCAGTTCTTC
TRBV29-1	TRBJ1-1	.	.	CSALHWGLNTEAFF	TGCAGCGCCTTGCATTGGGGCTTAAACACTGAAGCTTTCTTT
TRBV20-1	TRBJ2-4	many	TRBD1	CSARDREHGKNIQYF	TGCAGTGCTAGGGACAGGGAGCATGGCAAAAACATTCAGTACTTC
TRBV19	TRBJ1-2	.	.	CASSMGDGYTF	TGTGCCAGTAGTATGGGGGATGGCTACACCTTC
TRBV20-1	TRBJ2-2	.	.	CSARSRDDGELFF	TGCAGTGCTAGGAGCAGGGATGACGGGGAGCTGTTTTTT
TRBV20-1	TRBJ2-2	.	.	CSAKTGANTGELFF	TGCAGTGCTAAGACAGGCGCGAACACCGGGGAGCTGTTTTTT
TRBV21-1	TRBJ2-5	.	.	CASSKAGAGETQYF	TGTGCCAGCAGCAAAGCCGGAGCGGGCGAGACCCAGTACTTC
TRBV7-2	TRBJ2-7	many	TRBD2	CASSKNLPLLAGLSYEQYF	TGTGCCAGCAGCAAAAACCTACCCCTCCTAGCGGGCCTTTCCTACGAGCAGTACTTC
TRBV20-1	TRBJ2-1	few	.	CSASPITLTGRYNEQFF	TGCAGTGCTAGCCCAATAACTCTAACGGGTCGGTACAATGAGCAGTTCTTC
TRBV20-1	TRBJ1-6	many	.	CSAKEGPGAPLHF	TGCAGTGCAAAGGAGGGTCCTGGGGCACCCCTCCACTTT